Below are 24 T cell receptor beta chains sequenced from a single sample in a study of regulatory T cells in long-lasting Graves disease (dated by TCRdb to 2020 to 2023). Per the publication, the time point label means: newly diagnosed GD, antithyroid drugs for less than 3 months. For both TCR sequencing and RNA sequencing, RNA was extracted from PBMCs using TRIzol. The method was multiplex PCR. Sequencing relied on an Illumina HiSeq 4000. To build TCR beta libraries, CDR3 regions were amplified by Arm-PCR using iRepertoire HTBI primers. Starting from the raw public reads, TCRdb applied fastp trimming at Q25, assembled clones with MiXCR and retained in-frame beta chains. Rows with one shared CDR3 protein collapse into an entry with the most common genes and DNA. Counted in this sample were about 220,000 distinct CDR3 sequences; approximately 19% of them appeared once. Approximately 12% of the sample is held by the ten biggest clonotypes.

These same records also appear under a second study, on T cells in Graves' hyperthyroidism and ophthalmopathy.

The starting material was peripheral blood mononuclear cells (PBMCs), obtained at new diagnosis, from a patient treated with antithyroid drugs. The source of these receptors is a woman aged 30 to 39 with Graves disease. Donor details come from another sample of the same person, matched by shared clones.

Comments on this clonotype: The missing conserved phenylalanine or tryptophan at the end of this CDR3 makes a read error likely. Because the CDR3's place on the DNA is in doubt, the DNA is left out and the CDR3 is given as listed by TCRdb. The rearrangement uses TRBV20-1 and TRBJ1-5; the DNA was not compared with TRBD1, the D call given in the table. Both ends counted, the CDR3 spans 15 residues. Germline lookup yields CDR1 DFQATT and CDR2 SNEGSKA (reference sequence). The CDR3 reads CSASTGADGNQPRHV.

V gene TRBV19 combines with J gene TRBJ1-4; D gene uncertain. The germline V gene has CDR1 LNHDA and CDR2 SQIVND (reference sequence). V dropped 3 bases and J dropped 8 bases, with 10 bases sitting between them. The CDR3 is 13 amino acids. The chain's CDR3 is CASSINRNEKLFF. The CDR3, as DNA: TGTGCCAGTAGTATCAACAGAAACGAAAAACTGTTTTTT.

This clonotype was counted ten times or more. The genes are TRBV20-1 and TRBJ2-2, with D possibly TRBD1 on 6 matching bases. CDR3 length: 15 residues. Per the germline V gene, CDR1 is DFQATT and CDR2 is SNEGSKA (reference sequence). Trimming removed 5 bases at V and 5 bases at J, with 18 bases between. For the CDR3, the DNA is TGCAGTGCTCCCGGGACATTTAAGGCGACCGGGGAGCTGTTTTTT. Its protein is CSAPGTFKATGELFF.

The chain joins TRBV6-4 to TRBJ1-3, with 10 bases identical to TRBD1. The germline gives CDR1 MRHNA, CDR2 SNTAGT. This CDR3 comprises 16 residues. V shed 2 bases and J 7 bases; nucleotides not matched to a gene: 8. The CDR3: CASSDPHDRGLNTIYF. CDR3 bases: TGTGCCAGCAGTGACCCCCACGACAGGGGGCTGAACACCATATATTTT.

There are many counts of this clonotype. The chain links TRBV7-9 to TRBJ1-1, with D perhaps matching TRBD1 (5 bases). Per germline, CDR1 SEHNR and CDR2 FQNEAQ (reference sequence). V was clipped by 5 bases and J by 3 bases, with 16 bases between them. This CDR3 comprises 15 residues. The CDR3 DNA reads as TGTGCCAGCAGCGCCCAGGGTTCCTGGGACACTGAAGCTTTCTTT. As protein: CASSAQGSWDTEAFF.

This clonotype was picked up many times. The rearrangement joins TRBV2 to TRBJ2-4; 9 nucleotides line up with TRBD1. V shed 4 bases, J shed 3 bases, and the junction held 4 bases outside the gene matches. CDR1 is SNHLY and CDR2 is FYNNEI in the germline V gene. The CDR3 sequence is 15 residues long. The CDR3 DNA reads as TGTGCCAGCAGTGGCGACAGGGGGTACAAAAACATTCAGTACTTC. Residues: CASSGDRGYKNIQYF.

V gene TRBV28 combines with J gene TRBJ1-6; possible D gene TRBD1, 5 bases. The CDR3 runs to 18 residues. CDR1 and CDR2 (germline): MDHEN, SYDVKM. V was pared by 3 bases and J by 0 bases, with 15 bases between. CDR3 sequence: CASSFMRRVGSYNSPLHF. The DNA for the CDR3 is TGTGCCAGCAGTTTCATGCGCAGGGTGGGCTCCTATAATTCACCCCTCCACTTT.

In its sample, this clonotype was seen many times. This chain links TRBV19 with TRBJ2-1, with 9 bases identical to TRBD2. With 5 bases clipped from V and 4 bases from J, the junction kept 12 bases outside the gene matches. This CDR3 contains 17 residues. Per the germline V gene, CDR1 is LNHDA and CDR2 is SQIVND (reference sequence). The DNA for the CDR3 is TGTGCCAGTAGTTCCCTGGGGGCGGGGGGGCAGTACAATGAGCAGTTCTTC. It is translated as CASSSLGAGGQYNEQFF.

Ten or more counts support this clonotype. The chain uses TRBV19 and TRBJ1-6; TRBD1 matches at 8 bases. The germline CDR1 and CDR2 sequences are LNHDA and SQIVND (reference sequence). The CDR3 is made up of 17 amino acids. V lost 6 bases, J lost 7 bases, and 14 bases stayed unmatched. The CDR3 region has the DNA TGTGCCAGTAGCTATTCGTCAGGGGGCAGTTTGAATTCACCCCTCCACTTT. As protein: CASSYSSGGSLNSPLHF.

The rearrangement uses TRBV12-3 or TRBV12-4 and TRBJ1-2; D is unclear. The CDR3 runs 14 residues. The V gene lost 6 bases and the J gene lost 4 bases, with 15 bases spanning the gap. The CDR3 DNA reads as TGTGCCAGCAGCCGACCCGGGTCCCTCTATGGCTACACCTTC. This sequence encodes CASSRPGSLYGYTF.

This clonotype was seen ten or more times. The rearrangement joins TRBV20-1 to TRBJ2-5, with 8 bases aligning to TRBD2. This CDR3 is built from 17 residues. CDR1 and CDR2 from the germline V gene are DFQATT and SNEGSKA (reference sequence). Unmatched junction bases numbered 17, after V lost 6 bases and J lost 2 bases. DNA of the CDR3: TGCAGTGCGTCCATTCTCGGGGGGGGTTTAGGGCAAGAGACCCAGTACTTC. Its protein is CSASILGGGLGQETQYF.

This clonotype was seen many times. The CDR3 DNA follows: TGTGCCAGCAGCGAAAGGGGAGAAGCCAAAAACATTCAGTACTTC. Its protein is CASSERGEAKNIQYF. The chain recombines TRBV6-2 or TRBV6-3 with TRBJ2-4; possibly TRBD1 or TRBD2 for D (5 bases each). V was cut by 6 bases and J by 0 bases, with 12 bases left in between. Germline CDR1 reads MNHEY; CDR2 reads SVGEGT. The CDR3 covers 15 residues.

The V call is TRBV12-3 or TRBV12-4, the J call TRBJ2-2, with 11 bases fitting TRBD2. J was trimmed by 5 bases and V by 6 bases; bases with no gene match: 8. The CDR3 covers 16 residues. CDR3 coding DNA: TGTGCCAGCAGGATTAGCGGGAGGGCCCGGACCGGGGAGCTGTTTTTT. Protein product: CASRISGRARTGELFF.

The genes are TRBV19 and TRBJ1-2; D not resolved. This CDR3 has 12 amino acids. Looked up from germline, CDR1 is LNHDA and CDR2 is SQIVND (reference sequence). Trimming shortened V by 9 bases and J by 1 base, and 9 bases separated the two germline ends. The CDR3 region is CASLPINYGYTF. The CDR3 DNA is TGTGCCAGCCTCCCGATTAACTATGGCTACACCTTC.

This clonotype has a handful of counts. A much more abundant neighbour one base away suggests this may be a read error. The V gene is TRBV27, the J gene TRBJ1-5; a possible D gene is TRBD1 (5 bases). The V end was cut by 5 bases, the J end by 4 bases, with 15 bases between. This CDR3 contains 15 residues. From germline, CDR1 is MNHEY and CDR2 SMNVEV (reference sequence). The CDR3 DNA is TGTGCCAGCAGTAAAAGACGGGGGGGGAATCAGCCCCAGCATTTT. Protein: CASSKRRGGNQPQHF.

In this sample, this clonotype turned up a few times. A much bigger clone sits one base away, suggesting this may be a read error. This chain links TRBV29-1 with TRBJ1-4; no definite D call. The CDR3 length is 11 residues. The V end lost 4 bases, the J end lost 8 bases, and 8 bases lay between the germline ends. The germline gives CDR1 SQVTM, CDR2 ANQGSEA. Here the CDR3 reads CSVGSEEKLFF. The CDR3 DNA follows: TGCAGCGTTGGATCGGAAGAAAAACTGTTTTTT.

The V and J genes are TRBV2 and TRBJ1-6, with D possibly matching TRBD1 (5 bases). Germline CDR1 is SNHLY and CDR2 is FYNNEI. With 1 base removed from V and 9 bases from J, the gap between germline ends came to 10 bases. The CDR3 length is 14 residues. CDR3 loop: CASSEGQGSSPLHF. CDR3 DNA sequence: TGTGCCAGCAGTGAAGGGCAGGGAAGTTCACCCCTCCACTTT.

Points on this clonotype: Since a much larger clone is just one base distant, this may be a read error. CDR3 in DNA: TGTGCCAGCAGACAGGGGCCTACTGGGGCCAACGTCCTGACTTTC. Translation: CASRQGPTGANVLTF. This rearrangement joins TRBV27 to TRBJ2-6; 7 bases line up with TRBD1. Per germline, CDR1 MNHEY and CDR2 SMNVEV (reference sequence). The CDR3 covers 15 residues. V dropped 6 bases and J dropped 2; count of bases not matched to a gene: 4.

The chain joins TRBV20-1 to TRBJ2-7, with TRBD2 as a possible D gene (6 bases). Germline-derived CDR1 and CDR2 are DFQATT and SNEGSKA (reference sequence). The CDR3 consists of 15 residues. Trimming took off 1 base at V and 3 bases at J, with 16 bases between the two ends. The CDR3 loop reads CSARGGGATFYEQYF. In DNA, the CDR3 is TGCAGTGCTAGAGGTGGCGGGGCTACCTTCTACGAGCAGTACTTC.

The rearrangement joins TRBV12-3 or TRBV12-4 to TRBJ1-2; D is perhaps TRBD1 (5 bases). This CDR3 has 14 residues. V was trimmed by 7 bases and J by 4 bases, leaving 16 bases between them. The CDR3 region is CASTRDDRAYGYTF. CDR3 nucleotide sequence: TGTGCCAGCACTCGGGACGACCGGGCCTATGGCTACACCTTC.

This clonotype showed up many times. CDR3 loop: CASSPLDRYYEQYF. The CDR3 DNA reads as TGTGCCAGCAGCCCCTTGGACCGTTACTACGAGCAGTACTTC. The chain carries TRBV7-2 and TRBJ2-7; no definite D call. V was trimmed by 5 bases and J by 3 bases, leaving 14 bases between them. Germline V gene lookup returns CDR1 SGHTA and CDR2 FQGNSA. The CDR3 loop spans 14 amino acids.

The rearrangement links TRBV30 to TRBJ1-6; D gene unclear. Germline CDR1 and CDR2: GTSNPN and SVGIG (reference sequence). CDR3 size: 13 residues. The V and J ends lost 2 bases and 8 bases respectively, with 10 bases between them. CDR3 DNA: TGTGCCTGGAGTATAGAAAGGGATTCACCCCTCCACTTT. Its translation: CAWSIERDSPLHF.

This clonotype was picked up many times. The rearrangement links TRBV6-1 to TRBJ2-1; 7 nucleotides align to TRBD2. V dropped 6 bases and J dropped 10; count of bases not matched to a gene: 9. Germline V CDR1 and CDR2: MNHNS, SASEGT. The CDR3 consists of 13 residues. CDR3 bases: TGTGCCAGCAGGGCGGGAGTCCTAGGGGAGCAGTTCTTC. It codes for CASRAGVLGEQFF.

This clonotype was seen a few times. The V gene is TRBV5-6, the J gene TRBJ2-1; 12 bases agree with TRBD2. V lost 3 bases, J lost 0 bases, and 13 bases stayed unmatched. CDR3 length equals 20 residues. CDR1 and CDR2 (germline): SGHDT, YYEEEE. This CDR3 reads CASSSRGGLAGTSSYNEQFF. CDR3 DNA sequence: TGTGCCAGCAGCTCCAGGGGAGGACTAGCGGGAACCAGCTCCTACAATGAGCAGTTCTTC.